This is a list of T cell receptor beta chains from one sample in a study of T cell responses to AZD1222 COVID-19 vaccine. Clones were read by immunoSEQ multiplex PCR, and TCRdb kept only the in-frame ones, dropping some. Of 100,000 or so clones listed, 80% to 95% are singletons. Material: peripheral blood, obtained 28 days after the second AZD1222 dose. These receptors were obtained from an adult who received the AZD1222 COVID-19 vaccine. Both conserved end residues are part of each CDR3. Fields, in order: clone size, V gene, J gene, D gene, CDR3 protein, CDR3 DNA. A D gene is named only where the DNA matches it firmly. Rows give clone size only sometimes, using once, few, many, or a class for an expanded clone.

>NA|TRBV18|TRBJ1-5|NA
CASSPQGVQPQHF
TGTGCCAGCTCACCACAGGGTGTTCAGCCCCAGCATTTT
>NA|TRBV9|TRBJ1-2|NA
CASSDRPNYGYTF
TGTGCCAGCAGCGACCGACCTAACTATGGCTACACCTTC
>NA|TRBV28|TRBJ1-1|NA
CASSFPTPNTEAFF
TGTGCCAGCAGTTTCCCCACACCGAACACTGAAGCTTTCTTT
>NA|TRBV15|TRBJ2-2|NA
CATSLQVGSTGELFF
TGTGCCACCAGCTTACAGGTGGGGAGCACCGGGGAGCTGTTTTTT
>NA|TRBV5-1|TRBJ2-3|TRBD2
CASSLTSGAYSTDTQYF
TGCGCCAGCAGCTTGACTAGCGGGGCTTATAGCACAGATACGCAGTATTTT
>NA|TRBV7-2|TRBJ2-1|TRBD2
CASSLAVRLAGYNEQFF
TGTGCCAGCAGCTTAGCTGTCCGACTAGCGGGGTACAATGAGCAGTTCTTC
>NA|TRBV6-5|TRBJ2-1|TRBD2
CASKTSGGDEQFF
TGTGCCAGCAAGACTAGCGGGGGTGATGAGCAGTTCTTC
>NA|TRBV13|TRBJ1-3|NA
CASSLVRSGNTIYF
TGTGCCAGCAGCTTAGTCCGCTCTGGAAACACCATATATTTT
>NA|TRBV2|TRBJ1-5|NA
CASSAPDSYSNQPQHF
TGTGCCAGCAGTGCACCCGACAGTTATAGCAATCAGCCCCAGCATTTT
>NA|TRBV7-5|TRBJ1-5|NA
CARSAIDQGLDQPQHF
TGTGCCAGAAGCGCCATCGATCAGGGATTGGATCAGCCCCAGCATTTT
>NA|TRBV5-1|TRBJ2-1|TRBD2
CASRLGAGDIHEQFF
TGCGCCAGCAGATTAGGAGCGGGAGATATTCATGAGCAGTTCTTC
>NA|TRBV7-9|TRBJ2-3|NA
CASSQRTSYTDTQYF
TGTGCCAGCAGCCAACGGACATCCTACACAGATACGCAGTATTTT
>NA|TRBV5-5|TRBJ2-5|NA
CASSPNTGETQYF
TGTGCCAGCAGCCCTAACACTGGCGAGACCCAGTACTTC
>NA|TRBV30|TRBJ1-3|NA
CAWQSGNTIYF
TGTGCCTGGCAGTCGGGAAACACCATATATTTT
>NA|TRBV15|TRBJ1-2|NA
CATSRDVGPNGGYTF
TGTGCCACCAGCAGAGATGTGGGGCCCAATGGGGGCTACACCTTC
>few|TRBV25-1|TRBJ2-7|TRBD1
CASGQGSEQYF
TGTGCCAGCGGACAGGGGAGCGAGCAGTACTTC
>NA|TRBV6-2/TRBV6-3|TRBJ2-3|NA
CASSYSPGTQYF
TGTGCCAGCAGTTACAGTCCCGGTACGCAGTATTTT
>NA|TRBV7-8|TRBJ2-2|NA
CASSEQGIGELFF
TGTGCCAGCAGCGAACAGGGAATCGGGGAGCTGTTTTTT
>NA|TRBV18|TRBJ1-5|NA
CASSAGPYQPQHF
TGTGCCAGCTCAGCGGGACCTTATCAGCCCCAGCATTTT
>NA|TRBV7-9|TRBJ1-1|NA
CASSPDRWGPEAFF
TGTGCCAGCAGCCCAGATCGGTGGGGCCCTGAAGCTTTCTTT
>NA|TRBV25-1|TRBJ1-6|NA
CASSDERVGSSSPLHF
TGTGCCAGCAGTGACGAGAGGGTTGGTAGTAGTTCACCCCTCCACTTT
>NA|TRBV19|TRBJ1-1|NA
CASSKRRTDKSTEAFF
TGTGCCAGTAGTAAGCGGAGGACAGACAAGTCGACTGAAGCTTTCTTT
>once|TRBV27|TRBJ1-1|TRBD1
CASSFRDSTEAFF
TGTGCCAGCAGTTTCCGGGACAGCACTGAAGCTTTCTTT
>NA|TRBV5-4|TRBJ2-7|NA
CASSSSRSASYEQYF
TGTGCCAGCAGCTCCTCCCGAAGCGCTTCCTACGAGCAGTACTTC
>NA|TRBV9|TRBJ2-2|TRBD1
CASSEPRDRVTGTGELFF
TGTGCCAGCAGCGAACCCCGGGACAGGGTTACGGGGACCGGGGAGCTGTTTTTT
>NA|TRBV5-1|TRBJ2-1|TRBD1
CASKPGQGSYNEQFF
TGCGCCAGCAAGCCGGGACAGGGATCCTACAATGAGCAGTTCTTC
>NA|TRBV5-6|TRBJ2-5|TRBD1
CASSLRGGGFGQETQYF
TGTGCCAGCAGCTTGCGAGGGGGCGGATTTGGACAAGAGACCCAGTACTTC
>once|TRBV5-1|TRBJ2-5|NA
CASEGLGDKETQYF
TGCGCCAGCGAGGGCTTGGGAGACAAGGAGACCCAGTACTTC
>NA|TRBV9|TRBJ2-1|NA
CASSVVSTPNEQFF
TGTGCCAGCAGCGTAGTCTCGACACCCAATGAGCAGTTCTTC
>once|TRBV19|TRBJ2-7|NA
CATQGIAREQYF
TGTGCCACCCAGGGGATCGCTCGCGAGCAGTACTTC
>NA|TRBV5-1|TRBJ1-5|NA
CASSLVVGPDQPQHF
TGCGCCAGCAGCTTGGTGGTGGGGCCGGATCAGCCCCAGCATTTT
>once|TRBV10-1|TRBJ2-3|NA
CASSESIGLSTDTQYF
TGCGCCAGCAGTGAGTCGATAGGGCTGAGCACAGATACGCAGTATTTT
>NA|TRBV2|TRBJ1-2|NA
CASSEALGYGYTF
TGTGCCAGCAGTGAAGCGCTGGGCTATGGCTACACCTTC
>once|TRBV28|TRBJ2-7|NA
CASSLRQSEQYF
TGTGCCAGCAGTTTACGTCAGAGCGAGCAGTACTTC
>NA|TRBV6-5|TRBJ1-1|NA
CASSYSRQANTEAFF
TGTGCCAGCAGTTACTCGAGACAGGCGAACACTGAAGCTTTCTTT
>NA|TRBV25-1|TRBJ1-4|NA
CASSEAGRGSEKLFF
TGTGCCAGCAGTGAAGCGGGCAGGGGATCTGAAAAACTGTTTTTT
>NA|TRBV3-1/TRBV3-2|TRBJ1-3|TRBD1
CASSQDPRGQRNTIYF
TGTGCCAGCAGCCAAGATCCCAGGGGGCAGAGAAACACCATATATTTT
>NA|TRBV6-4|TRBJ2-1|TRBD2
CASSDWLADGYNEQFF
TGTGCCAGCAGTGACTGGCTAGCGGATGGCTACAATGAGCAGTTCTTC
>NA|TRBV7-2|TRBJ2-3|TRBD1
CASSLFRTGGSDTQYF
TGTGCCAGCAGCTTATTCCGGACAGGGGGTTCAGATACGCAGTATTTT
>NA|TRBV5-1|TRBJ2-5|NA
CASSLGGTKETQYF
TGCGCCAGCAGCCTAGGGGGGACTAAAGAGACCCAGTACTTC
>NA|TRBV5-5|TRBJ2-6|NA
CASSLETSSGANVLTF
TGTGCCAGCAGCTTGGAGACCTCCTCTGGGGCCAACGTCCTGACTTTC
>NA|TRBV2|TRBJ2-7|NA
CASTRGGNEQYF
TGTGCCAGCACTCGTGGCGGGAACGAGCAGTACTTC
>NA|TRBV7-9|TRBJ2-5|TRBD2
CASSSNSGGAVETQYF
TGTGCCAGCAGCTCGAATAGCGGGGGGGCGGTAGAGACCCAGTACTTC
>NA|TRBV29-1|TRBJ1-5|NA
CSVADRNNQPQHF
TGCAGCGTTGCGGACCGAAACAATCAGCCCCAGCATTTT
>NA|TRBV19|TRBJ2-1|NA
CASSITGRLLTYEQFF
TGTGCCAGTAGTATTACAGGTCGACTACTTACATATGAGCAGTTCTTC
>NA|TRBV4-2|TRBJ1-1|NA
CASSQTTTGRNTEAFF
TGTGCCAGCAGCCAAACAACCACAGGGAGGAACACTGAAGCTTTCTTT
>once|TRBV28|TRBJ2-7|NA
CASRKDRLPYEQYF
TGTGCCAGCAGAAAGGACAGACTTCCCTACGAGCAGTACTTC
>NA|TRBV9|TRBJ2-3|TRBD2
CASSVSGGAADTQYF
TGTGCCAGCAGCGTTAGCGGGGGGGCCGCAGATACGCAGTATTTT
>NA|TRBV28|TRBJ1-1|NA
CASRGGATEAFF
TGTGCCAGCAGGGGGGGGGCAACTGAAGCTTTCTTT
>once|TRBV7-2|TRBJ1-5|NA
CASSLAWGGQPQHF
TGTGCCAGCAGCTTAGCCTGGGGTGGGCAGCCCCAGCATTTT
>NA|TRBV20-1|TRBJ1-5|NA
CSASNQEGQPQHF
TGCAGTGCTAGTAACCAGGAAGGTCAGCCCCAGCATTTT
>NA|TRBV28|TRBJ1-4|NA
CASSSPGGDNEKLFF
TGTGCCAGCAGTTCCCCGGGGGGGGATAATGAAAAACTGTTTTTT